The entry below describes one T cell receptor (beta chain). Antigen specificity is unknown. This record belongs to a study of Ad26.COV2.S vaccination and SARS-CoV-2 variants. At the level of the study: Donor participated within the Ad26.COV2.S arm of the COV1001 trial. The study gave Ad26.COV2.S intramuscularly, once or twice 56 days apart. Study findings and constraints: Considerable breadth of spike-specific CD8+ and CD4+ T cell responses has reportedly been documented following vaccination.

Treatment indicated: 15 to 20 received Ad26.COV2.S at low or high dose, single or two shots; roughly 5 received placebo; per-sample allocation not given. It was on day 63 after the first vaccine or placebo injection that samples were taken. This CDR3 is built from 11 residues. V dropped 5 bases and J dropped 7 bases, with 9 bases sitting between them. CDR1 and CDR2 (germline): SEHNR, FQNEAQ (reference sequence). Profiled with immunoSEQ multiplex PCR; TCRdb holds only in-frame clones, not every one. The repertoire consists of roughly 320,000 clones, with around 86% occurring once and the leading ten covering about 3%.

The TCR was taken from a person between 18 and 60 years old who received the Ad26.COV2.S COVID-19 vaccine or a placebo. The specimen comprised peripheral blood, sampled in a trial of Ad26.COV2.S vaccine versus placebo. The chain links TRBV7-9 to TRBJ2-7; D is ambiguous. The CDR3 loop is CASSPTGEQYF. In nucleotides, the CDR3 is TGTGCCAGCAGCCCAACTGGGGAGCAGTACTTC.